This T cell receptor beta chain was recovered during a study of CD8+ T cells in alopecia areata. Study conclusions and caveats: While patients received tofacitinib, many expanded lesional clones remained present in scalp and blood. For patients receiving tofacitinib, scalp clonality and expanded CD8+ clones among the top 100 significantly decreased. Association of baseline CD8+ expansion with response is uncertain owing to one nonresponder.

The treatment: oral pan-JAK inhibitor, 5-10 mg twice daily. Peripheral blood, together with lesional scalp punch biopsies, was collected from alopecia areata patients. In each case, RNA was isolated and then reverse transcribed into cDNA as the sequencing template. TCRdb's copy holds only in-frame clones and misses some; the assay was immunoSEQ multiplex PCR. The sample holds fewer than 150,000 clones; 65% to 90% are singletons and the top ten take around 25%. The CDR3 is made up of 14 amino acids. Germline loops: CDR1 MNHEY, CDR2 SVGAGI. The V gene end was trimmed by 6 bases and the J gene end by 5 bases; junction bases not matched to a gene: 6. In its sample, this clone was seen a few times. As yet, its antigen is unknown.

This receptor was obtained from a human donor with alopecia areata. The specimen was CD8+ T cells sorted from blood, collected at week 4, from a patient treated with tofacitinib. The J gene is TRBJ2-2, the V gene TRBV6-5; 7 bases are a match to TRBD1. CDR3 sequence: CASRDRPGTGELFF. Written as DNA, the CDR3 is TGTGCCAGCAGGGACAGGCCCGGAACCGGGGAGCTGTTTTTT.